A selection of T cell receptor beta chains follows, all from one sample in a study of regulatory T cells in long-lasting Graves disease. TCRdb re-analysed the multiplex PCR reads in MiXCR, keeping a single row per CDR3 protein. This sample carries 600,000 to 800,000 distinct CDR3 sequences, 30% of them seen once, and the ten largest clones take roughly 40%. This specimen consisted of peripheral blood mononuclear cells (PBMCs), obtained when the disease was refractory, from a patient treated with antithyroid drugs. These receptors all come from a female donor with Graves disease. CDR3s include the opening cysteine and the closing phenylalanine or tryptophan. Fields, in order: J gene, clone size, D gene, V gene, CDR3 DNA, CDR3 protein. The D gene is left open where the match is weak. Only some rows state a clone size, as once, few, many or a class for expanded clones.

j_gene: TRBJ1-1
abundance: .
d_gene: .
v_gene: TRBV12-3/TRBV12-4
CDR3nt: TGTGCCAGCACCCTAAAAGGGGGGACTGAAGCTTTCTTT
CDR3aa: CASTLKGGTEAFF

j_gene: TRBJ1-6
abundance: many
d_gene: TRBD1
v_gene: TRBV28
CDR3nt: TGTGCCAGCAGTTTCCGGGACAGGAATTCACCCCTCCACTTT
CDR3aa: CASSFRDRNSPLHF

j_gene: TRBJ1-6
abundance: .
d_gene: .
v_gene: TRBV12-3/TRBV12-4
CDR3nt: TGTGCCAGCAGTTCGGGTACAGCCGGTGGTAGTTCACCCCTCCACTTT
CDR3aa: CASSSGTAGGSSPLHF

j_gene: TRBJ2-2
abundance: .
d_gene: .
v_gene: TRBV19
CDR3nt: .
CDR3aa: CASLGGRPGSCFF

j_gene: TRBJ2-4
abundance: once
d_gene: TRBD2
v_gene: TRBV11-2
CDR3nt: TGTGCCAGCAGCTTAGGACTATTCGGGAGGGGAAACATTCAGTACTTC
CDR3aa: CASSLGLFGRGNIQYF

j_gene: TRBJ2-7
abundance: many
d_gene: .
v_gene: TRBV6-1
CDR3nt: TGTGCCAGCAGTGTTGGCAGGAGCTCCTACGAGCAGTACTTC
CDR3aa: CASSVGRSSYEQYF

j_gene: TRBJ2-6
abundance: few
d_gene: TRBD1
v_gene: TRBV11-2
CDR3nt: TGTGCCAGCAGCTCGACGAGACAGGGCCGCTCTGGGGCCAACGTCCTGACTTTC
CDR3aa: CASSSTRQGRSGANVLTF

j_gene: TRBJ1-1
abundance: .
d_gene: .
v_gene: TRBV5-6
CDR3nt: TGTGCCAGCAACTTGGCGGGCGGGCCTGAAGCTTTCTTT
CDR3aa: CASNLAGGPEAFF

j_gene: TRBJ2-7
abundance: .
d_gene: .
v_gene: TRBV3-1
CDR3nt: TGTGCCAGCAGCCAGGAAAGGGCCAGGGGTTGGGGCGAGCAGTACTTC
CDR3aa: CASSQERARGWGEQYF

j_gene: TRBJ2-7
abundance: many
d_gene: TRBD1
v_gene: TRBV2
CDR3nt: TGTGCCAGCAGTGAAGCTCAGGACAGGGTGGGCTACGAGCAGTACTTC
CDR3aa: CASSEAQDRVGYEQYF

j_gene: TRBJ1-2
abundance: few
d_gene: TRBD1
v_gene: TRBV12-3/TRBV12-4
CDR3nt: TGTGCCAGCAGCGCCGGACAGGGGGCTTATGGCTACACCTTC
CDR3aa: CASSAGQGAYGYTF

j_gene: TRBJ1-1
abundance: .
d_gene: .
v_gene: TRBV18
CDR3nt: TGTGCCAGCTCACCACTGGAGACAGCTTCTGAAGCTTTCTTT
CDR3aa: CASSPLETASEAFF

j_gene: TRBJ1-1
abundance: .
d_gene: .
v_gene: TRBV27
CDR3nt: TGTGCCTCTCGCCGATGGGGGCAGAGTGGCACTGAAGCTTTCTTT
CDR3aa: CASRRWGQSGTEAFF

j_gene: TRBJ2-7
abundance: .
d_gene: .
v_gene: TRBV5-1
CDR3nt: TGCGCCAGCAGCAATAATACAGTCTCCTACGAGCAGTACTTC
CDR3aa: CASSNNTVSYEQYF

j_gene: TRBJ1-1
abundance: .
d_gene: TRBD1
v_gene: TRBV20-1
CDR3nt: TGCAGTGCTAGCGGGACAGGGGGCTTTCTGAACACTGAAGCTTTCTTT
CDR3aa: CSASGTGGFLNTEAFF

j_gene: TRBJ1-1
abundance: many
d_gene: .
v_gene: TRBV28
CDR3nt: TGTGCCAGCACTCAACGGGGACTTACAGGGCGGGATGAAGCTTTCTTT
CDR3aa: CASTQRGLTGRDEAFF

j_gene: TRBJ1-1
abundance: .
d_gene: TRBD1
v_gene: TRBV6-2/TRBV6-3
CDR3nt: TGTGCCAGCAGCACCCCTCGACAGGGGAACACTGAAGCTTTCTTT
CDR3aa: CASSTPRQGNTEAFF

j_gene: TRBJ2-7
abundance: .
d_gene: .
v_gene: TRBV20-1
CDR3nt: TGCAGTGCTAGTGGCCCCCTGAACTACGAGCAGTACTTC
CDR3aa: CSASGPLNYEQYF

j_gene: TRBJ1-3
abundance: few
d_gene: .
v_gene: TRBV10-3
CDR3nt: TGTGCCATCAGCGGGGTGCTTGGAAACACCATATATTTT
CDR3aa: CAISGVLGNTIYF

j_gene: TRBJ1-1
abundance: once
d_gene: .
v_gene: TRBV5-1
CDR3nt: TGCGCCAGCAGAAACAACCTGGGGGTGGTTGAAGCTTTCTTT
CDR3aa: CASRNNLGVVEAFF

j_gene: TRBJ1-1
abundance: few
d_gene: .
v_gene: TRBV19
CDR3nt: TGTGCCAGTAGTATAGATGGGGAGGCTGAAGCTTTCTTT
CDR3aa: CASSIDGEAEAFF

j_gene: TRBJ1-1
abundance: many
d_gene: .
v_gene: TRBV29-1
CDR3nt: TGCAGCGTTGCTAGGCCGGCTCAGAACACTGAAGCTTTCTTT
CDR3aa: CSVARPAQNTEAFF

j_gene: TRBJ1-2
abundance: .
d_gene: .
v_gene: TRBV14
CDR3nt: TGTGCCAGCAGCCACCAAGGAGGGGCCCACAGGGGCTACACCTTC
CDR3aa: CASSHQGGAHRGYTF

j_gene: TRBJ1-5
abundance: .
d_gene: .
v_gene: TRBV20-1
CDR3nt: TGCAGTGCTCACCCCGTCGGGGGATCTATCCGCCAGCCCCAGCATTTT
CDR3aa: CSAHPVGGSIRQPQHF

j_gene: TRBJ1-5
abundance: .
d_gene: TRBD1
v_gene: TRBV19
CDR3nt: TGTGCCAGCGGCGGACAGGTTTATCAGCCCCAGCATTTT
CDR3aa: CASGGQVYQPQHF

j_gene: TRBJ1-5
abundance: .
d_gene: .
v_gene: TRBV11-2
CDR3nt: TGTGCCAGCAGCGCACGGCTGGGGGGCAATCAGCCCCAGCATTTT
CDR3aa: CASSARLGGNQPQHF

j_gene: TRBJ1-5
abundance: .
d_gene: .
v_gene: TRBV6-2/TRBV6-3
CDR3nt: TGTGCCAGCAGTTACGACCAGGGTTTTTGGCAGCCCCAGCATTTT
CDR3aa: CASSYDQGFWQPQHF

j_gene: TRBJ2-3
abundance: .
d_gene: TRBD2
v_gene: TRBV19
CDR3nt: TGTGCCAGTAGTCCGACACTAGCGGGAGGCACAGATACGCAGTATTTT
CDR3aa: CASSPTLAGGTDTQYF

j_gene: TRBJ2-7
abundance: many
d_gene: .
v_gene: TRBV11-2
CDR3nt: TGTGCCAGCAGCGGGGCAGGGGCGGCCTACGAGCAGTACTTC
CDR3aa: CASSGAGAAYEQYF

j_gene: TRBJ1-5
abundance: .
d_gene: TRBD1
v_gene: TRBV6-5
CDR3nt: TGTGCCAGCAGTTATCAGGACAGGAGCAATCAGCCCCAGCATTTT
CDR3aa: CASSYQDRSNQPQHF

j_gene: TRBJ1-1
abundance: few
d_gene: .
v_gene: TRBV11-2
CDR3nt: TGTGCCAGCAGCTTCCGGTCAAAATATGAAGCTTTCTTT
CDR3aa: CASSFRSKYEAFF

j_gene: TRBJ2-7
abundance: once
d_gene: .
v_gene: TRBV9
CDR3nt: TGTGCCAGCAGCGTGGAGGGGGCCTACGAGCAGTACTTC
CDR3aa: CASSVEGAYEQYF

j_gene: TRBJ1-4
abundance: few
d_gene: .
v_gene: TRBV6-1
CDR3nt: TGTGCCAGCAGTGAGCGCGCAGGGGACGAAAAACTGTTTTTT
CDR3aa: CASSERAGDEKLFF

j_gene: TRBJ1-3
abundance: once
d_gene: .
v_gene: TRBV29-1
CDR3nt: TGCAGCGCTCCCTCGGACGGCTCTGGAAACACCATATATTTT
CDR3aa: CSAPSDGSGNTIYF

j_gene: TRBJ1-6
abundance: .
d_gene: TRBD1
v_gene: TRBV5-1
CDR3nt: TGCGCCAGCAGCTATTCCGGGACAGGGGGCGTCTCCAATTCACCCCTCCACTTT
CDR3aa: CASSYSGTGGVSNSPLHF

j_gene: TRBJ1-2
abundance: .
d_gene: TRBD1
v_gene: TRBV3-1
CDR3nt: TGTGCCAGCAGCCCGACAGGGGCTGGCTACACCTTC
CDR3aa: CASSPTGAGYTF

j_gene: TRBJ1-1
abundance: .
d_gene: .
v_gene: TRBV7-3
CDR3nt: TGTGCCAGCAGCTTAACTCCAGGGCGGGACACTGAAGCTTTCTTT
CDR3aa: CASSLTPGRDTEAFF

j_gene: TRBJ1-2
abundance: few
d_gene: .
v_gene: TRBV19
CDR3nt: TGTGCCAGTAGTATTACGTCGACAGACTATGGCTACACCTTC
CDR3aa: CASSITSTDYGYTF

j_gene: TRBJ1-1
abundance: few
d_gene: .
v_gene: TRBV19
CDR3nt: TGTGCCAGTAGTATTCTCGAGGGATTGAACACTGAAGCTTTCTTT
CDR3aa: CASSILEGLNTEAFF

j_gene: TRBJ1-1
abundance: .
d_gene: .
v_gene: TRBV12-5
CDR3nt: TGTGCTAGTGCAGAGGGGGGCACTGAAGCTTTCTTT
CDR3aa: CASAEGGTEAFF

j_gene: TRBJ2-7
abundance: .
d_gene: .
v_gene: TRBV10-1
CDR3nt: TGCGCCAGCAGTGAGGGACAGTTATCCTCTAGCTCCTACGAGCAGTACTTC
CDR3aa: CASSEGQLSSSSYEQYF

j_gene: TRBJ1-2
abundance: few
d_gene: .
v_gene: TRBV13
CDR3nt: TGTGCCAGCAGCTTAGGAGGAACCCCTTTATATGGCTACACCTTC
CDR3aa: CASSLGGTPLYGYTF

j_gene: TRBJ1-1
abundance: many
d_gene: .
v_gene: TRBV28
CDR3nt: TGTGCCACCCTCTTAGGCACTGAAGCTTTCTTT
CDR3aa: CATLLGTEAFF

j_gene: TRBJ2-5
abundance: once
d_gene: .
v_gene: TRBV15
CDR3nt: TGTGCCACCAGCAGAGATCGGGCCGGGGCAGGGAGACAAGAGACCCAGTACTTC
CDR3aa: CATSRDRAGAGRQETQYF

j_gene: TRBJ1-4
abundance: .
d_gene: .
v_gene: TRBV5-1
CDR3nt: TGCGCCGGCAGCTTGGGTCGAAACGAAAAACTGTTTTTT
CDR3aa: CAGSLGRNEKLFF

j_gene: TRBJ2-7
abundance: many
d_gene: TRBD2
v_gene: TRBV2
CDR3nt: TGTGCCAGCAGTCCCCTAGCGGGAGCTGGAGAGCAGTACTTC
CDR3aa: CASSPLAGAGEQYF

j_gene: TRBJ2-7
abundance: .
d_gene: .
v_gene: TRBV30
CDR3nt: TGTGCCTGGAGTCGCACGCGGGACCCCTGGTCATCCGAGCAGTACTTC
CDR3aa: CAWSRTRDPWSSEQYF

j_gene: TRBJ2-3
abundance: .
d_gene: .
v_gene: TRBV29-1
CDR3nt: TGCAGCGTTGAAGGTCACCGACACACAGATACGCAGTATTTT
CDR3aa: CSVEGHRHTDTQYF

j_gene: TRBJ1-1
abundance: few
d_gene: TRBD1
v_gene: TRBV27
CDR3nt: TGTGCCAGCAGACCACAGGGGAAGAACACTGAAGCTTTCTTT
CDR3aa: CASRPQGKNTEAFF